The entry below gives a single TCR beta chain sequence along with its context. Libraries were prepared by immunoSEQ multiplex PCR; TCRdb keeps only in-frame clonotypes and omits some of them. The data contain about 81,000 clones, around 93% of them singletons. The sample belongs to a study of human versus mouse CDR3 diversity and MHC coevolution. The CDR3 totals 14 residues. The V end lost 2 bases, the J end lost 5 bases, and 13 bases lay between the germline ends. This sequence was found in a person aged 30 to 70 in good health. The chain recombines TRBV5-7 with TRBJ1-2; D may be TRBD1 (6 bases). Being an ORF, TRBV5-7 has a function that is uncertain. The sequencing sample was made of naive CD4+ T cells from blood. Subset given: CD45RO-negative CD62L-positive naive CD4 T cells. The DNA of the CDR3 is TGTGCCAGCAGCTTAAAGGGGGTGGCGTATGGCTACACCTTC. Protein: CASSLKGVAYGYTF.